The following is a T cell receptor beta chain sequence with its context. Its antigen is currently unknown. The V and J ends lost 5 bases and 2 bases respectively, with 12 bases between them. Germline CDR1 is SGHTA and CDR2 is FQGTGA. This CDR3 has 15 residues. The data originate from a study of cytomegalovirus exposure and HLA in healthy donors. The study's findings and limits: Researchers reported from a later analysis that most CMV-associated TCR beta chains appeared HLA-restricted.

The primer mix had 60 Vbeta and 13 Jbeta primers. The protocol was immunoSEQ multiplex PCR, while the TCRdb copy is restricted to in-frame clones and leaves out a portion. The sample has under 200,000 clones; around 88% are singletons. The J gene is TRBJ1-4, the V gene TRBV7-3; tentative D call: TRBD1 (6 bases). This receptor was taken from a woman aged 18-29 years in good health and CMV-seronegative. Sequencing was carried out using PBMCs. CDR3 nucleotide sequence: TGTGCCAGCAGCCCAGGGGTCGCGACTAATGAAAAACTGTTTTTT. This sequence encodes CASSPGVATNEKLFF.